This TCR beta chain was identified during a study of shared clonotypes between healthy human individuals. The CDR3 extends over 15 amino acids. Germline V gives CDR1 SGHDN, CDR2 FVKESK. Method: immunoSEQ multiplex PCR; TCRdb's copy keeps in-frame clones and lacks some. The sample lists about half a million clones; around 77% were seen once. The clonotype was recovered from a woman in her 40s in good health. Some clones in this sample may be carry-over from other donors' samples. Sequencing used PBMCs. The J gene is TRBJ2-7, the V gene TRBV14; D perhaps matches TRBD1 (5 bases). The DNA matches TRBJ2-1 better at its end, which makes the J call doubtful. CDR3 DNA sequence: TGTGCCAGCAGGCCGGATGTTGGGGCGAACAATGAGCAGTTCTTC. This sequence encodes CASRPDVGANNEQFF.